Listed below are T cell receptor beta chains from one sample, sequenced in a study of blood T cell repertoires in COVID-19. Here immunoSEQ multiplex PCR was the method, and the copy in TCRdb shows in-frame clones only, minus some. The table shows about 220,000 clones, with approximately 90% occurring only once. The sequenced sample was PBMCs or T cells enriched from blood (not recorded which). All receptors come from a young woman in a cohort exposed to, infected with or recovered from COVID-19 (not recorded which). Both conserved end residues are part of each CDR3. D genes are given only for firm matches. Clone sizes are given selectively: once, few, many, or a class where the clone is expanded.

J gene: TRBJ2-7; clone size: .; V gene: TRBV12-5; D gene: .; CDR3 protein: CASGLVVGAEQYF; CDR3 DNA: TGTGCTAGTGGTTTGGTGGTAGGGGCCGAGCAGTACTTC
J gene: TRBJ1-2; clone size: .; V gene: TRBV7-2; D gene: .; CDR3 protein: CASSTRGVFYGYTF; CDR3 DNA: TGTGCCAGCAGCACCCGAGGTGTGTTCTATGGCTACACCTTC
J gene: TRBJ1-2; clone size: .; V gene: TRBV9; D gene: .; CDR3 protein: CASTSTGGLGYGYTF; CDR3 DNA: TGTGCCAGCACCTCAACAGGAGGGCTTGGCTATGGCTACACCTTC
J gene: TRBJ1-1; clone size: .; V gene: TRBV7-3; D gene: .; CDR3 protein: CASSFHEEGTEAFF; CDR3 DNA: TGTGCCAGCAGCTTCCACGAGGAGGGCACTGAAGCTTTCTTT
J gene: TRBJ1-6; clone size: .; V gene: TRBV7-3; D gene: .; CDR3 protein: CASSFNNSPLHF; CDR3 DNA: TGTGCCAGCAGCTTCAATAATTCACCCCTCCACTTT
J gene: TRBJ2-1; clone size: once; V gene: TRBV5-4; D gene: .; CDR3 protein: CASSLGSANEQFF; CDR3 DNA: TGTGCCAGCAGCTTGGGTAGTGCGAATGAGCAGTTCTTC
J gene: TRBJ1-5; clone size: .; V gene: TRBV30; D gene: .; CDR3 protein: CAWSVKTDQPQHF; CDR3 DNA: TGTGCCTGGAGTGTAAAAACAGATCAGCCCCAGCATTTT
J gene: TRBJ1-2; clone size: .; V gene: TRBV5-1; D gene: .; CDR3 protein: CASSLALDSSDGYTF; CDR3 DNA: TGCGCCAGCAGCTTGGCCCTTGACAGTTCTGATGGCTACACCTTC
J gene: TRBJ2-7; clone size: .; V gene: TRBV6-1; D gene: TRBD2; CDR3 protein: CASSVPSTSATIYEQYF; CDR3 DNA: TGTGCCAGCAGTGTCCCCTCGACTAGCGCGACAATCTACGAGCAGTACTTC
J gene: TRBJ1-4; clone size: .; V gene: TRBV7-8; D gene: TRBD1; CDR3 protein: CASSLGDRGRTNEKLFF; CDR3 DNA: TGTGCCAGCAGCTTGGGAGACAGGGGAAGAACTAATGAAAAACTGTTTTTT
J gene: TRBJ1-4; clone size: .; V gene: TRBV3-1/TRBV3-2; D gene: .; CDR3 protein: CASSRASEKLFF; CDR3 DNA: TGTGCCAGCAGCCGGGCTTCTGAAAAACTGTTTTTT
J gene: TRBJ2-3; clone size: once; V gene: TRBV10-3; D gene: .; CDR3 protein: CAISESWVAVAHTDTQYF; CDR3 DNA: TGTGCCATCAGTGAGTCTTGGGTAGCGGTAGCCCACACAGATACGCAGTATTTT
J gene: TRBJ2-5; clone size: once; V gene: TRBV11-3; D gene: .; CDR3 protein: CASSPQENQETQYF; CDR3 DNA: TGTGCCAGCAGCCCACAGGAGAACCAAGAGACCCAGTACTTC
J gene: TRBJ1-3; clone size: .; V gene: TRBV6-6; D gene: TRBD1; CDR3 protein: CASSYLTGEGNTIYF; CDR3 DNA: TGTGCCAGCAGTTACCTGACAGGGGAAGGAAACACCATATATTTT
J gene: TRBJ2-1; clone size: .; V gene: TRBV11-3; D gene: TRBD2; CDR3 protein: CASSLEGSGSASYNEQFF; CDR3 DNA: TGTGCCAGCAGCTTAGAAGGTAGCGGGAGCGCCTCCTACAATGAGCAGTTCTTC
J gene: TRBJ1-2; clone size: .; V gene: TRBV7-8; D gene: .; CDR3 protein: CASNQEGFWPRHYTF; CDR3 DNA: TGTGCCAGCAACCAGGAGGGGTTTTGGCCTCGCCACTACACCTTC
J gene: TRBJ2-5; clone size: .; V gene: TRBV7-7; D gene: TRBD2; CDR3 protein: CASSLNSGGNQETQYF; CDR3 DNA: TGTGCCAGCAGCTTAAATAGCGGGGGTAACCAAGAGACCCAGTACTTC
J gene: TRBJ1-2; clone size: .; V gene: TRBV7-9; D gene: .; CDR3 protein: CASSFTGISGYTF; CDR3 DNA: TGTGCCAGCAGCTTCACAGGGATATCTGGCTACACCTTC
J gene: TRBJ2-7; clone size: .; V gene: TRBV13; D gene: TRBD1; CDR3 protein: CASSVGQGGWEQYF; CDR3 DNA: TGTGCCAGCAGCGTGGGACAGGGGGGATGGGAGCAGTACTTC
J gene: TRBJ2-3; clone size: .; V gene: TRBV18; D gene: .; CDR3 protein: CASSPAGNTQYF; CDR3 DNA: TGTGCCAGCTCACCAGCAGGCAATACGCAGTATTTT
J gene: TRBJ2-7; clone size: .; V gene: TRBV9; D gene: TRBD1; CDR3 protein: CASSPELTGGDEQYF; CDR3 DNA: TGTGCCAGCAGCCCAGAGTTGACAGGGGGCGACGAGCAGTACTTC
J gene: TRBJ1-1; clone size: once; V gene: TRBV2; D gene: TRBD1; CDR3 protein: CASLPTGMENTEAFF; CDR3 DNA: TGTGCCAGCCTACCGACAGGGATGGAGAACACTGAAGCTTTCTTT
J gene: TRBJ1-5; clone size: .; V gene: TRBV18; D gene: .; CDR3 protein: CASSPGGNQPQHF; CDR3 DNA: TGTGCCAGCTCACCTGGGGGGAATCAGCCCCAGCATTTT
J gene: TRBJ2-2; clone size: once; V gene: TRBV9; D gene: TRBD1; CDR3 protein: CASSEGDRLFF; CDR3 DNA: TGTGCCAGCAGCGAAGGGGACAGGCTGTTTTTT
J gene: TRBJ2-5; clone size: .; V gene: TRBV9; D gene: TRBD2; CDR3 protein: CASSVGGGRGQQETQYF; CDR3 DNA: TGTGCCAGCAGCGTAGGGGGCGGGAGAGGGCAACAAGAGACCCAGTACTTC